These T cell receptor beta chains were read from a single sample in a study of cytomegalovirus exposure and HLA in healthy donors. TCRdb's table, derived via immunoSEQ multiplex PCR, lists solely in-frame clones and lacks some. The data hold around 63,000 clones, with more than 60% observed a single time. Sequences were obtained from PBMCs. Receptors were obtained from a woman aged 30 to 39 in good health and CMV-seronegative. Each CDR3 is given with its conserved first and last residue. A D gene is named only where the DNA matches it firmly. Size is omitted from some rows. Given values are once, few, many or a class for expanded clones.

TRBJ2-6,NA,TRBD2,TRBV11-2,CASSLGLVPGANVLTF,TGTGCCAGCAGCTTGGGACTAGTTCCTGGGGCCAACGTCCTGACTTTC
TRBJ1-2,NA,TRBD1,TRBV4-1,CASSQHPDRVEGGYTF,TGCGCCAGCAGCCAACATCCGGACAGGGTGGAAGGTGGCTACACCTTC
TRBJ2-1,once,TRBD1,TRBV7-8,CASSPSGQSSYNEQFF,TGTGCCAGCAGCCCGTCGGGACAGAGCTCCTACAATGAGCAGTTCTTC
TRBJ1-2,NA,TRBD1,TRBV28,CASTGTGYGYTF,TGTGCCAGCACCGGGACAGGGTATGGCTACACCTTC
TRBJ2-1,NA,TRBD2,TRBV27,CASSQTSGRAIGNEQFF,TGTGCCAGCAGTCAGACTAGCGGGAGGGCGATAGGCAATGAGCAGTTCTTC
TRBJ2-7,NA,NA,TRBV6-5,CASTGDTYEQYF,TGTGCCAGCACGGGGGATACCTACGAGCAGTACTTT
TRBJ1-4,NA,TRBD1,TRBV9,CASSGTGLTNEKLFF,TGTGCCAGCAGCGGGACAGGCTTAACTAATGAAAAACTGTTTTTT
TRBJ1-2,NA,TRBD1,TRBV6-1,CASREGQGSPYGYTF,TGTGCCAGCAGGGAGGGACAGGGGAGTCCCTATGGCTACACCTTC
TRBJ1-5,once,NA,TRBV9,CASSERGNQPQHF,TGTGCCAGCAGCGAGAGAGGTAATCAGCCCCAGCATTTT
TRBJ1-2,few,TRBD1,TRBV4-3,CASSQDWTGGRYGYTF,TGCGCCAGCAGCCAAGATTGGACAGGGGGCCGGTATGGCTACACCTTC
TRBJ2-7,NA,NA,TRBV6-1,CASSEAGGSYEQYF,TGTGCCAGCAGTGAAGCGGGGGGTTCCTACGAGCAGTACTTC
TRBJ1-6,NA,TRBD1,TRBV5-5,CASLRTGGSPLHF,TGTGCCAGCCTACGGACAGGAGGTTCACCCCTCCACTTT
TRBJ2-5,NA,TRBD2,TRBV5-4,CASSLRGGETQYF,TGTGCCAGCAGCTTGCGGGGGGGCGAGACCCAGTACTTC
TRBJ2-7,once,TRBD2,TRBV27,CASSLGAGGAYEQYF,TGTGCCAGCAGTTTAGGGGCGGGGGGGGCCTACGAGCAGTACTTC
TRBJ1-1,NA,NA,TRBV7-9,CASSLPQGWTEAFF,TGTGCCAGCAGCTTACCTCAGGGCTGGACTGAAGCTTTCTTT
TRBJ1-2,NA,NA,TRBV14,CASSQDWGGYGYTF,TGTGCCAGCAGCCAAGATTGGGGAGGCTATGGCTACACCTTC
TRBJ2-3,NA,NA,TRBV5-4,CASSLTGITDTQYF,TGTGCCAGCAGCTTGACAGGGATCACAGATACGCAGTATTTT
TRBJ2-7,NA,NA,TRBV7-8,CASSLYVRSQGGLAGREQYF,TGTGCCAGCAGCTTATATGTGAGGAGCCAGGGAGGACTGGCGGGTCGCGAGCAGTACTTC
TRBJ1-2,NA,NA,TRBV19,CAIEDRDGYTF,TGTGCCATCGAGGACAGAGATGGCTACACCTTC
TRBJ1-4,NA,TRBD1,TRBV19,CASSLQGINEKLFF,TGTGCCAGTAGTCTACAGGGGATTAATGAAAAACTGTTTTTT
TRBJ2-7,NA,TRBD2,TRBV19,CASRGLAGSSYEQYF,TGTGCCAGTAGGGGACTAGCGGGGAGCTCCTACGAGCAGTACTTC
TRBJ1-1,NA,TRBD1,TRBV5-1,CASSTTGNTEAFF,TGCGCCAGCAGCACGACAGGGAATACTGAAGCTTTCTTT
TRBJ2-7,NA,TRBD2,TRBV5-6,CASSREVSVYYEQYF,TGTGCCAGCAGCCGGGAGGTGTCAGTTTACTACGAGCAGTACTTC
TRBJ1-2,NA,TRBD1,TRBV12-5,CASGSVKDRVNYGYTF,TGTGCTAGTGGTTCTGTAAAGGACAGGGTTAACTATGGCTACACCTTC
TRBJ1-4,NA,NA,TRBV5-6,CASSLEGSGNDEKLFF,TGTGCCAGCAGCTTGGAAGGGTCAGGGAATGATGAAAAACTGTTTTTT
TRBJ2-7,NA,NA,TRBV7-9,CSSSFPTGPSSYEQYF,TGTTCCAGCAGCTTTCCGACAGGTCCTAGCTCCTACGAGCAGTACTTC
TRBJ1-4,NA,NA,TRBV11-2,CASSSGAGNYEKLFF,TGTGCCAGCAGCTCCGGTGCAGGGAATTACGAAAAACTGTTTTTT
TRBJ2-7,NA,NA,TRBV5-1,CASERGLGSYEQYF,TGCGCCAGCGAAAGGGGCCTGGGTTCCTACGAGCAGTACTTC
TRBJ2-1,NA,TRBD2,TRBV11-1,CASRVAGVMGNEQFF,TGTGCCAGCAGGGTAGCGGGAGTTATGGGTAATGAGCAGTTCTTC
TRBJ1-3,NA,TRBD1,TRBV28,CASRYRGRGNTIYF,TGTGCCAGCAGGTACAGGGGGAGAGGAAACACCATATATTTT
TRBJ2-3,few,TRBD2,TRBV9,CASSVAGTSGSTDTQYF,TGTGCCAGCAGCGTAGCTGGGACTAGCGGGAGCACAGATACGCAGTATTTT
TRBJ2-3,once,NA,TRBV9,CASSAAGSTDTQYF,TGTGCCAGCAGCGCGGCGGGGAGCACAGATACGCAGTATTTT
TRBJ1-6,NA,TRBD1,TRBV9,CASSVGAGGYNSPLHF,TGTGCCAGCAGCGTAGGGGCAGGGGGCTATAATTCACCCCTCCACTTT
TRBJ2-2,once,TRBD1,TRBV7-3,CASSYTGGRDTGELFF,TGTGCCAGCAGCTATACAGGGGGCAGGGACACCGGGGAGCTGTTTTTT
TRBJ2-1,NA,TRBD1,TRBV18,CASSSGTGKHNEQFF,TGTGCCAGCTCATCCGGGACAGGGAAACACAATGAGCAGTTCTTC
TRBJ2-5,NA,TRBD2,TRBV9,CASSPTAASGTQETQYF,TGTGCCAGCAGCCCTACCGCGGCTAGCGGGACCCAAGAGACCCAGTACTTC
TRBJ2-7,NA,NA,TRBV7-9,CASSSPGVEAYEQYF,TGTGCCAGCAGCTCCCCGGGGGTCGAAGCCTACGAGCAGTACTTC
TRBJ1-1,NA,TRBD1,TRBV18,CASSPMDRGNWLNEDTEAFF,TGTGCCAGCTCACCGATGGACAGGGGCAATTGGCTCAATGAGGACACTGAAGCTTTCTTT
TRBJ1-1,NA,TRBD1,TRBV4-1,CASTPTGAFGAFF,TGCGCCAGCACTCCGACAGGGGCCTTCGGGGCTTTCTTT
TRBJ1-2,NA,NA,TRBV18,CASSPETGTIGYTF,TGTGCCAGCTCACCCGAAACAGGGACGATAGGCTACACCTTC
TRBJ1-3,NA,NA,TRBV5-1,CASSPAGAGNTIYF,TGCGCCAGCAGCCCGGCAGGGGCTGGAAACACCATATATTTT
TRBJ1-1,NA,TRBD1,TRBV25-1,CASSDTGTGRNEAFF,TGTGCCAGCAGTGATACGGGGACAGGGAGGAATGAAGCTTTCTTT
TRBJ1-5,NA,NA,TRBV27,CASSSFLASNQPQHF,TGTGCCAGCAGTTCCTTTTTGGCCAGCAATCAGCCCCAGCATTTT
TRBJ1-1,NA,TRBD1,TRBV5-1,CASSTGEYTEAFF,TGCGCCAGTTCGACAGGGGAGTACACTGAAGCTTTCTTT
TRBJ1-3,NA,NA,TRBV19,CASSPSDSGNTIYF,TGTGCCAGTAGCCCCTCAGACTCTGGAAACACCATATATTTT
TRBJ2-7,NA,NA,TRBV14,CASSQEFNEQYF,TGTGCCAGCAGCCAAGAATTCAACGAGCAGTACTTC
TRBJ2-2,once,TRBD1,TRBV11-3,CASSLGDRVFANTGELFF,TGTGCCAGCAGCTTAGGAGACAGGGTCTTCGCGAACACCGGGGAGCTGTTTTTT
TRBJ2-2,once,TRBD1,TRBV7-3,CASSLWDREGGELFF,TGTGCCAGCAGCTTATGGGACAGGGAGGGCGGGGAGCTGTTTTTT
TRBJ1-1,NA,NA,TRBV19,CASSKPETGTEAFF,TGTGCCAGTAGTAAGCCCGAAACCGGGACTGAAGCTTTCTTT
TRBJ1-1,few,NA,TRBV5-1,CASSLKETGHTEAFF,TGCGCCAGCAGCTTAAAGGAAACAGGACACACTGAAGCTTTCTTT